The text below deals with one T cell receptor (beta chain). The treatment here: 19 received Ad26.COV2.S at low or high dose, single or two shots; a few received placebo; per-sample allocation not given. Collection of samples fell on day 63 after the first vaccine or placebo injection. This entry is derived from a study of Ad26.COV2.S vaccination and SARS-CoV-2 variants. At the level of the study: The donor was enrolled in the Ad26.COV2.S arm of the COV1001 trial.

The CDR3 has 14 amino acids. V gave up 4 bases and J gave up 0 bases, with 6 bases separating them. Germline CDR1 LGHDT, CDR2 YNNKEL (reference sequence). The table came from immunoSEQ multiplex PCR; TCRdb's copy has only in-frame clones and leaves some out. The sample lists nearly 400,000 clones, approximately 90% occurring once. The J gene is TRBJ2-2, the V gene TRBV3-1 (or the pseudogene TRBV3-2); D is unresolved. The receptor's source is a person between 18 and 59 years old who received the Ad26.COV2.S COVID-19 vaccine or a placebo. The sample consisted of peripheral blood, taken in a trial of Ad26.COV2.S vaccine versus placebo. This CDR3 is CASSPTANTGELFF. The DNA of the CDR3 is TGTGCCAGCAGCCCCACCGCGAACACCGGGGAGCTGTTTTTT.